Below, one TCR beta chain is given with its context. Its specificity is unknown. This specimen comes from a study of OX40 agonist ivuxolimab in advanced cancers. For the study at large: The study treated patients with ivuxolimab, an agonistic anti-OX40 (CD134) antibody. Those treated in dose escalation had hepatocellular carcinoma, melanoma, renal cell cancer or head and neck cancer. Study findings and constraints: Dosing at 0.1 to 3.0 mg/kg was accompanied by clonal expansion of CD4+ and CD8+ blood T cells by week 6. In general, CD8+ T cells held more expanded clones than CD4+ did, on average.

This CDR3 is 11 amino acids long. Per germline, CDR1 LGHNT and CDR2 FRNRAP. The ends were cut back, 2 bases at V and 3 bases at J, with 0 bases in the middle. Only in-frame clones appear in the TCRdb table, and some are missing; sequencing was by immunoSEQ multiplex PCR. This table holds roughly 80,000 clones, around four fifths found once. The V call is TRBV12-5, the J call TRBJ2-3; D remains ambiguous. The specimen comprised CD4+ or CD8+ T cells sorted from blood, sampled in a trial of the OX40 agonist ivuxolimab. The clonotype was recovered from an adult with an advanced solid tumor such as melanoma, head and neck, liver or kidney cancer. The CDR3 nucleotides are TGTGCTAGTGGTTTGACAGATACGCAGTATTTT. This encodes CASGLTDTQYF. Based on the CDR3 plus reference TRBV12-5 and TRBJ2-3, the full variable domain is DARVTQTPRHKVTEMGQEVTMRCQPILGHNTVFWYRQTMMQGLELLAYFRNRAPLDDSGMPKDRFSAEMPDATLATLKIQPSEPRDSAVYFCASGLTDTQYFGPGTRLTVL.